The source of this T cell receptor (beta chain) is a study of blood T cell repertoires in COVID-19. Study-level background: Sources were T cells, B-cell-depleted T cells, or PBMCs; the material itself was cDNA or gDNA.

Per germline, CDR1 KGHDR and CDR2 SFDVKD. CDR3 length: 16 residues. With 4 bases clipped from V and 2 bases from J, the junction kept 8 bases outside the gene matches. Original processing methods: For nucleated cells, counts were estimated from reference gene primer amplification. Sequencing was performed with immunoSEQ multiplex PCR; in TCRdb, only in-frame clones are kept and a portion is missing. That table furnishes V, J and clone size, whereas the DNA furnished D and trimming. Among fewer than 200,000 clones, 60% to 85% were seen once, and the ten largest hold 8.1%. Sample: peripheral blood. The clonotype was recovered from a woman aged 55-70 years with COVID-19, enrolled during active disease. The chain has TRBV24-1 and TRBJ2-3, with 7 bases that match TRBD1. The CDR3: CATSDPGQKYTDTQYF. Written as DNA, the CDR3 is TGTGCCACCAGTGACCCGGGACAGAAATACACAGATACGCAGTATTTT.